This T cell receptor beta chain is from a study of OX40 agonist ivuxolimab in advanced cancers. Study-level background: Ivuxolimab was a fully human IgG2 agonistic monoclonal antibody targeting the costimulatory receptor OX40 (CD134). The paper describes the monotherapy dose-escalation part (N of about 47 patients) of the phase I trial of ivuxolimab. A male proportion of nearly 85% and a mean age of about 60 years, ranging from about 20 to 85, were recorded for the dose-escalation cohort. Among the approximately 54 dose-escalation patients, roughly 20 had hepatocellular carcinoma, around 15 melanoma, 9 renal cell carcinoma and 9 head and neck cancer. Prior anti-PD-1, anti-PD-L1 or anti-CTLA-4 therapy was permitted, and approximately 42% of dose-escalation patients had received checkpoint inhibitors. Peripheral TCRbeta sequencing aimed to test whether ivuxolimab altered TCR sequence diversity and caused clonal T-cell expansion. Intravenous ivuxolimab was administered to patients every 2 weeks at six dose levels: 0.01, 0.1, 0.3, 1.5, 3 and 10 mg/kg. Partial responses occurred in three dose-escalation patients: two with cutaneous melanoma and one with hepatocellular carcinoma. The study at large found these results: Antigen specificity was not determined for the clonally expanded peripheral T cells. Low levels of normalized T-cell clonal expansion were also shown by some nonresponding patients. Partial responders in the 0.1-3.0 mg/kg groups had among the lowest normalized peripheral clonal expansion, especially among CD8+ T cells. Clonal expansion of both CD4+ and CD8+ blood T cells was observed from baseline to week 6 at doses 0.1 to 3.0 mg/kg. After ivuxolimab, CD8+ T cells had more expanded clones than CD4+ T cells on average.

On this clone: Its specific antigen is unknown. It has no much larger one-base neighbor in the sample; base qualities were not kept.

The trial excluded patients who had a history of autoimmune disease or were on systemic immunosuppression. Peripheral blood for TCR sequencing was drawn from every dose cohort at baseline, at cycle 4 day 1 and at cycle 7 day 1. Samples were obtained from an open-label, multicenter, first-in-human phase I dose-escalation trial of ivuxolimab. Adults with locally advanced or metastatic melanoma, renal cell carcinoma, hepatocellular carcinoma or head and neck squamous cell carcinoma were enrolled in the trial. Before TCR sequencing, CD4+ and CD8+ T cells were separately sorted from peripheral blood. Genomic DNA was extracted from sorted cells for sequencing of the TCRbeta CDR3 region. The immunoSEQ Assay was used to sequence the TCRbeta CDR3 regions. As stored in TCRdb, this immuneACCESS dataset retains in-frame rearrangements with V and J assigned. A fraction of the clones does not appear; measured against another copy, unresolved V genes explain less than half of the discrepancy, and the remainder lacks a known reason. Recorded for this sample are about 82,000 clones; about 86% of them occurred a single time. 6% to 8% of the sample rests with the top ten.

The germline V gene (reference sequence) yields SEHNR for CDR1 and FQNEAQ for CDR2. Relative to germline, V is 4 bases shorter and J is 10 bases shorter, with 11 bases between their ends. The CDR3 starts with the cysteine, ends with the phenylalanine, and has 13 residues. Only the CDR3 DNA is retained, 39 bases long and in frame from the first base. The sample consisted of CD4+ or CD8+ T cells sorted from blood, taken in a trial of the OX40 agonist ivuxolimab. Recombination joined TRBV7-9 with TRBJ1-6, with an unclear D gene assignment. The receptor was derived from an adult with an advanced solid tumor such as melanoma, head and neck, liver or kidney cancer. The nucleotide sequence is TGTGCCAGCAGCTCCGGACTGAACTCACCCCTCCACTTT. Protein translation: CASSSGLNSPLHF.